This T cell receptor (beta chain) stems from a study of blood T cell repertoires in COVID-19. Study-level information: Samples of COVID-19 (acute and convalescent) were obtained from the United States, Italy and Spain.

Authors' methods: Reference gene primer amplification in the assay estimated nucleated cell counts. Sequencing was performed with immunoSEQ multiplex PCR; in TCRdb, only in-frame clones are kept and a portion is missing. V and J calls and clone size are given by that table; D and trimming were obtained from the DNA. The data contain more than 45,000 clones, roughly nine tenths of them singletons. CDR3 length: 13 residues. Germline loops: CDR1 SEHNR, CDR2 FQNEAQ (reference sequence). Unmatched junction bases numbered 4, after V lost 2 bases and J lost 7 bases. This chain links TRBV7-9 with TRBJ2-7, with 8 bases lining up with TRBD1. Sequenced sample: peripheral blood. This receptor was obtained from a man in his 60s with active or convalescent COVID-19. DNA for the CDR3: TGTGCCAGCAGCTTATGGGACAGGCAAGAGCAGTACTTC. Encoded protein: CASSLWDRQEQYF.